The rows below give T cell receptor beta chains drawn from one sample of a study of cytomegalovirus exposure and HLA in healthy donors. TCRdb keeps only in-frame clones here, not all; method: immunoSEQ multiplex PCR. The repertoire has about 43,000 clones, around 77% of them found once; the top ten carry roughly 1.3%. The specimen was PBMCs. These receptors were obtained from a man aged 25-40 years in good health and CMV-seronegative. The conserved cysteine and the conserved F or W are not part of the CDR3 here. Size is omitted from some rows. Given values are once, few, many or a class for expanded clones.

J gene: TRBJ2-1; clone size: NA; V gene: TRBV5-4; CDR3 protein: ASSTELAGGYNEQF
J gene: TRBJ1-2; clone size: NA; V gene: TRBV2; CDR3 protein: ASSPGGGYT
J gene: TRBJ2-3; clone size: NA; V gene: TRBV15; CDR3 protein: ATSREVYQGADTQY
J gene: TRBJ1-2; clone size: NA; V gene: TRBV2; CDR3 protein: ASVSPGTGNYGYT
J gene: TRBJ2-2; clone size: NA; V gene: TRBV13; CDR3 protein: ASSLESSYLNTGELF
J gene: TRBJ2-3; clone size: once; V gene: TRBV7-2; CDR3 protein: ASRSWGAGLSTDTQY
J gene: TRBJ2-7; clone size: NA; V gene: TRBV28; CDR3 protein: ASSSGTGSYEQY
J gene: TRBJ2-3; clone size: NA; V gene: TRBV28; CDR3 protein: ASSDSGSTDTQY
J gene: TRBJ2-5; clone size: NA; V gene: TRBV10-2; CDR3 protein: ASNQDRTSETQY
J gene: TRBJ2-7; clone size: NA; V gene: TRBV7-2; CDR3 protein: ASSSYARRAGYEQY
J gene: TRBJ2-2; clone size: NA; V gene: TRBV7-3; CDR3 protein: ASSHTGAITGTGELF
J gene: TRBJ2-1; clone size: NA; V gene: TRBV19; CDR3 protein: ASSLPGQGLDEQF
J gene: TRBJ2-6; clone size: NA; V gene: TRBV6-1; CDR3 protein: ASRTGGSGANVLT
J gene: TRBJ2-2; clone size: NA; V gene: TRBV25-1; CDR3 protein: ASIGQTNTGELF
J gene: TRBJ2-6; clone size: NA; V gene: TRBV4-3; CDR3 protein: ASSQASGSGANVLT
J gene: TRBJ2-3; clone size: NA; V gene: TRBV6-1; CDR3 protein: ASNSGSGQY
J gene: TRBJ2-5; clone size: NA; V gene: TRBV4-2; CDR3 protein: ASKETVFAMSETQY
J gene: TRBJ2-2; clone size: NA; V gene: TRBV15; CDR3 protein: ATRRGAVSLANTGELF
J gene: TRBJ1-4; clone size: NA; V gene: TRBV7-9; CDR3 protein: ASSTGFEKLF
J gene: TRBJ2-3; clone size: NA; V gene: TRBV5-6; CDR3 protein: ASSFVGLGSSTDAQY
J gene: TRBJ1-1; clone size: NA; V gene: TRBV30; CDR3 protein: AWSYRGLGMNTEAF
J gene: TRBJ2-2; clone size: few; V gene: TRBV25-1; CDR3 protein: ASISGRAEGGELF
J gene: TRBJ2-7; clone size: NA; V gene: TRBV2; CDR3 protein: ASKEGGGIAYEQY
J gene: TRBJ2-1; clone size: NA; V gene: TRBV9; CDR3 protein: ASSVGGSLAGPQSNEQF
J gene: TRBJ2-2; clone size: NA; V gene: TRBV6-1; CDR3 protein: ASRIDRGTGELF
J gene: TRBJ2-2; clone size: once; V gene: TRBV5-4; CDR3 protein: ASSLQTGVVTGELF